The text below deals with one T cell receptor (beta chain). What it binds is not known. Conventional CD4 T cells were sorted as CD4+CD127+ cells. The source of the sample is a study of B cell selection in AIRE deficiency. Study-level points and caveats: Of 3657 shared Treg TCRbeta sequences, over 25% were healthy-only, just under 9.5% patient-only. About 29% of healthy-shared Treg sequences were found among patient Tconv cells.

Using immunoSEQ multiplex PCR, the repertoire was profiled, and TCRdb retains in-frame clones only, with some absent. The sample includes around 24,000 clones, around 96% seen only once; the top ten take approximately 0.17%. The length of the CDR3 is 16 residues. Deletions cut 3 bases from V and 1 base from J, with 14 bases between. CDR1 is SGHNT and CDR2 is YENEEA in the germline V gene. This chain connects TRBV11-3 to TRBJ2-3; D is uncertain. What was sequenced was CD4+CD127+ conventional T cells sorted from PBMCs. This TCR was recovered from a human donor in good health. CDR3 DNA sequence: TGTGCCAGCAGCTTTGGTAATCCGGGCCGCACAGATACGCAGTATTTT. It codes for CASSFGNPGRTDTQYF.